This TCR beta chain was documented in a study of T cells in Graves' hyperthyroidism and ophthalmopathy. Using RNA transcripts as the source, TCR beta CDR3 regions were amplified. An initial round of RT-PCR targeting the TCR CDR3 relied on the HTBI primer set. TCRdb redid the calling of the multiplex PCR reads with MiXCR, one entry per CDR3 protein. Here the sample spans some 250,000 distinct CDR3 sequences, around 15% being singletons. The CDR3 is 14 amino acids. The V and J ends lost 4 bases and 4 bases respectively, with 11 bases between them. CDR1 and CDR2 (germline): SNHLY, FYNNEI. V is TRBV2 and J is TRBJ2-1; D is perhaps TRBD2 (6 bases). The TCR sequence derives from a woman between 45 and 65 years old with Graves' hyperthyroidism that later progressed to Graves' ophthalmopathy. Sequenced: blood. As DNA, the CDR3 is TGTGCCAGCAGTGCTGGAGGGCGTTACAATGAGCAGTTCTTC. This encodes CASSAGGRYNEQFF.